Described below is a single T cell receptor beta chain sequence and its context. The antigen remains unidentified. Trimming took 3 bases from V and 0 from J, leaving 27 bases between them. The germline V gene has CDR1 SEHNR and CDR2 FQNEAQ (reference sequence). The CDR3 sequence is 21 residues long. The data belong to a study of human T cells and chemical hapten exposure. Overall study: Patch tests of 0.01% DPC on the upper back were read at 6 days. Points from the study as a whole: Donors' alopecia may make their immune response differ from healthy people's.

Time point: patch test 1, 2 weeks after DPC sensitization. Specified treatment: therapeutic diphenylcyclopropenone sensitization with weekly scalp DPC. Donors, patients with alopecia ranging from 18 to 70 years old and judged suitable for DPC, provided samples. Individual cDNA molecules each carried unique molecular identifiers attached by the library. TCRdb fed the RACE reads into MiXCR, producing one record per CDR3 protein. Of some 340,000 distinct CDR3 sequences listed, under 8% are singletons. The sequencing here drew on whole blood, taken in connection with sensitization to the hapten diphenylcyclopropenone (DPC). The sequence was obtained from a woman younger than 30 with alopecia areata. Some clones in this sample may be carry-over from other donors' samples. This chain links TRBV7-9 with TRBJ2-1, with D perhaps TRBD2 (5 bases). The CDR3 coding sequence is TGTGCCAGCAGCTTCCATTTAGGTACTCCGACTACGCCAATCTCCTACAATGAGCAGTTCTTC. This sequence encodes CASSFHLGTPTTPISYNEQFF.